This T cell receptor beta chain comes out of a study of healthy donors' naive CD4 and CD8 T cells. Overall study: All functional IMGT TCR alpha variants were covered by new primers.

Regarding the study as a whole: Naive CD4+ and CD8+ cells reportedly differed in usage of most V and J genes.

Starting from roughly 0.45 ug of total RNA, TCR libraries were made with linear amplification. Study processing details: Some 77,000 TCR alpha transcripts were sequenced from about five healthy donors. TCRdb passed the reads through MiXCR, listing each CDR3 protein once. These V and J calls rely on TCRdb rather than the paper's analysis. The sample has about 180,000 distinct CDR3 sequences; 65% to 75% are singletons. With respect to this clonotype: As yet, its antigen is unknown.

Germline values: CDR1 SQVTM, CDR2 ANQGSEA. V shed 4 bases, J shed 0 bases, and the junction held 8 bases outside the gene matches. The CDR3 has 15 amino acids. Sorting defined naive CD4+ as CD4+CD8-CD45RO-CD45RA+ and naive CD8+ as CD8+CD4-CD45RA+CD27bright. The rearrangement uses TRBV29-1 and TRBJ2-7; 8 bases are shared with TRBD1. This clonotype was sampled from a pool of human donors in good health; the sample pools cells from several healthy donors. The specimen was naive CD4+ and CD8+ T cells sorted from blood, pooled from several donors. CDR3 in amino acids: CSVALPDRDSYEQYF. In nucleotides, the CDR3 is TGCAGCGTTGCTCTCCCGGACAGGGACTCCTACGAGCAGTACTTC.